A selection of T cell receptor beta chains follows, all from one sample in a study of OX40 agonist ivuxolimab in advanced cancers. Measured with immunoSEQ multiplex PCR; TCRdb has only the in-frame clones, and not every one. The sample comprises 60,000 or so clones, around 90% of which are singletons, and 15% to 20% rests with the top ten. Specimen: CD4+ or CD8+ T cells sorted from blood, collected in a trial of the OX40 agonist ivuxolimab. The receptors come from an adult with an advanced solid tumor such as melanoma, head and neck, liver or kidney cancer. Each CDR3 is given with its conserved first and last residue. A D gene is named only where the DNA matches it firmly. Expanded clones are given a class, and other clones once, few, many or no size at all.

abundance: few
d_gene: -
j_gene: TRBJ1-1
v_gene: TRBV19
CDR3nt: TGTGCCAGTAGTACACCCAGGGAAGTGGACACTGAAGCTTTCTTT
CDR3aa: CASSTPREVDTEAFF

abundance: few
d_gene: -
j_gene: TRBJ1-5
v_gene: TRBV14
CDR3nt: TGTGCCAGCAGTCGAGCCGGGACAAATCAGCCCCAGCATTTT
CDR3aa: CASSRAGTNQPQHF

abundance: -
d_gene: TRBD2
j_gene: TRBJ2-2
v_gene: TRBV7-3
CDR3nt: TGTGCCAGCAGCCGGGCCGGGACTAGCGGTTGGACGGCGAACACCGGGGAGCTGTTTTTT
CDR3aa: CASSRAGTSGWTANTGELFF

abundance: -
d_gene: TRBD2
j_gene: TRBJ2-1
v_gene: TRBV30
CDR3nt: TGTGCCTGGAGTTCCATTAGTACTAGCGGGAGGACCTACAATGAGCAGTTCTTC
CDR3aa: CAWSSISTSGRTYNEQFF

abundance: -
d_gene: TRBD1
j_gene: TRBJ2-7
v_gene: TRBV11-3
CDR3nt: TGTGCCAGCAGCAAATGGACAGGAGAAGAGCAGTACTTC
CDR3aa: CASSKWTGEEQYF

abundance: -
d_gene: -
j_gene: TRBJ1-2
v_gene: TRBV6-6
CDR3nt: TGTGCCAGCAGGTCCGGACAGCAAAACACCTATGGCTACACCTTC
CDR3aa: CASRSGQQNTYGYTF

abundance: -
d_gene: -
j_gene: TRBJ2-7
v_gene: TRBV2
CDR3nt: TGTGCCAGCAGTGAAGGTCCTCCTCTCCTCTACTTC
CDR3aa: CASSEGPPLLYF

abundance: -
d_gene: -
j_gene: TRBJ2-7
v_gene: TRBV6-6
CDR3nt: TGTGCCAGCACTCTAGGGGGGAGCGTCATCTACGAGCAGTACTTC
CDR3aa: CASTLGGSVIYEQYF

abundance: -
d_gene: -
j_gene: TRBJ2-1
v_gene: TRBV6-5
CDR3nt: TGTGCCAGCAGGCCCCGGTGGAGCATCAATGAGCAGTTCTTC
CDR3aa: CASRPRWSINEQFF

abundance: -
d_gene: TRBD1
j_gene: TRBJ1-1
v_gene: TRBV6-6
CDR3nt: TGTGCCAGCAGTTACTCGCGGACAGGTGAAGCTTTCTTT
CDR3aa: CASSYSRTGEAFF

abundance: -
d_gene: -
j_gene: TRBJ2-1
v_gene: TRBV7-3
CDR3nt: TGTGCCAGCAGCTTAAACCCCCAGGGGGGCTCCTACAATGAGCAGTTCTTC
CDR3aa: CASSLNPQGGSYNEQFF

abundance: -
d_gene: -
j_gene: TRBJ2-6
v_gene: TRBV5-1
CDR3nt: TGCGCCAGCAGCTTGGAAGGCAGGGGTCGACTTGACCTGACTTTC
CDR3aa: CASSLEGRGRLDLTF

abundance: -
d_gene: TRBD1
j_gene: TRBJ1-1
v_gene: TRBV7-6
CDR3nt: TGTGCCAGCAGCTCAGACAGGGTTATCACTGAAGCTTTCTTT
CDR3aa: CASSSDRVITEAFF

abundance: -
d_gene: -
j_gene: TRBJ2-7
v_gene: TRBV5-1
CDR3nt: TGCGCCAGCAGCTTGGCCCTCGGGTCCAGGGGCTACGAGCAGTACTTC
CDR3aa: CASSLALGSRGYEQYF

abundance: -
d_gene: -
j_gene: TRBJ2-6
v_gene: TRBV7-8
CDR3nt: TGTGCCAGCAGCCTACAGAGGACCGGGGCCAACGTCCTGACTTTC
CDR3aa: CASSLQRTGANVLTF

abundance: -
d_gene: TRBD1
j_gene: TRBJ2-3
v_gene: TRBV7-9
CDR3nt: TGTGCCAGCAGCTCCTCCGGGACAGCTCTCACAGATACGCAGTATTTT
CDR3aa: CASSSSGTALTDTQYF

abundance: -
d_gene: -
j_gene: TRBJ2-3
v_gene: TRBV4-2
CDR3nt: TGTGCCAGCAGCACAGAAGCCCCAGGGGTAGAGCTGTATTTT
CDR3aa: CASSTEAPGVELYF

abundance: once
d_gene: TRBD2
j_gene: TRBJ2-7
v_gene: TRBV7-8
CDR3nt: TGTGCCAGCAGCAGCGGGACTAGCGGGAGGTGGTACGAGCAGTACTTC
CDR3aa: CASSSGTSGRWYEQYF

abundance: -
d_gene: TRBD1
j_gene: TRBJ1-5
v_gene: TRBV5-8
CDR3nt: TGTGCCAGCAGCCTTGGGACAGGGGTTTGGAATCAGCCCCAGCATTTT
CDR3aa: CASSLGTGVWNQPQHF

abundance: -
d_gene: -
j_gene: TRBJ2-7
v_gene: TRBV27
CDR3nt: TGTGCCAGCAGTTCCCCCGGGACTTTCTACTACGAGCAGTACTTC
CDR3aa: CASSSPGTFYYEQYF

abundance: -
d_gene: TRBD1
j_gene: TRBJ1-2
v_gene: TRBV6-6
CDR3nt: TGTGCCAGCAGACCACAGGGGGCGGACTATGGCTACACCTTC
CDR3aa: CASRPQGADYGYTF

abundance: -
d_gene: -
j_gene: TRBJ2-2
v_gene: TRBV19
CDR3nt: TGTGCCACCAAATTTAGCGGAGCGACGAGTACCGGGGAGCTGTTTTTT
CDR3aa: CATKFSGATSTGELFF

abundance: -
d_gene: -
j_gene: TRBJ2-7
v_gene: TRBV11-2
CDR3nt: TGTGCCAGCAGCTTAAAAGGTGACCTCTCCTACGAGCAGTACTTC
CDR3aa: CASSLKGDLSYEQYF

abundance: -
d_gene: TRBD1
j_gene: TRBJ2-7
v_gene: TRBV6-5
CDR3nt: TGTGCCAGCAGACGACAGGGGGGCTCCTACGAGCAGTACTTC
CDR3aa: CASRRQGGSYEQYF